This T cell receptor (beta chain) stems from a study of T cells in tuberculosis. TCRdb keeps only in-frame clones here, not all; method: immunoSEQ multiplex PCR. The table lists 30,000 to 35,000 clones, approximately 93% of them singletons. Germline assignment: CDR1 WNHNN and CDR2 SYGVQD (reference sequence). V was trimmed by 6 bases and J by 6 bases, leaving 17 bases between them. The CDR3 loop spans 14 amino acids. Comments on this clone: Its antigen is not identified.

Regarding the study as a whole: GEM motif frequencies gave 60% to 70% accuracy; the GMM repertoire gave about 87%.

Stated time point: new active TB diagnosis, blood taken before or within 7 days of starting treatment. The V gene is TRBV10-1, the J gene TRBJ1-1, with a tentative D call TRBD1 (5 bases). The sequence was collected from an adult with tuberculosis. The sample consisted of PBMCs, taken at tuberculosis diagnosis. The CDR3 loop reads CASSRTREESEAFF. The CDR3 DNA reads as TGCGCCAGCAGCCGGACAAGAGAAGAATCTGAAGCTTTCTTT.